These 29 T cell receptor beta chains came from one sample sequenced in a study of CD8 T cells in Susac syndrome. Random-hexamer reverse transcription was applied to roughly 0.5 to 1 ug RNA. From the immunoSEQ multiplex PCR reads, TCRdb called clonotypes with MiXCR, one entry per CDR3 protein. Of about 73,000 distinct CDR3 sequences in the sample, about 95% were seen once. Material for sequencing was CD8+ T cells from PBMCs. Every receptor here comes from a human donor with multiple sclerosis.

This clonotype occurred once. The chain joins TRBV6-4 to TRBJ1-2; D unresolved. Germline V CDR1 and CDR2: MRHNA, SNTAGT. Trimming pared 2 bases from V and 6 bases from J, leaving 10 bases between. The CDR3 consists of 13 residues. CDR3: CASSDPLRHGYTF. CDR3 DNA sequence: TGTGCCAGCAGTGACCCTCTTCGACATGGCTACACCTTC.

The rearrangement uses TRBV4-1 and TRBJ2-5, with 11 bases that match TRBD2. Germline V gene sequence: CDR1 MGHRA, CDR2 YSYEKL. V shed 1 base, J shed 1 base, and the junction held 5 bases outside the gene matches. The length of the CDR3 is 17 residues. CDR3 residues: CASSQVSGLAVQETQYF. The CDR3, as DNA: TGCGCCAGCAGCCAAGTATCGGGACTAGCGGTCCAAGAGACCCAGTACTTC.

The V call is TRBV13, the J call TRBJ2-5; 10 nucleotides match TRBD2. V shed 0 bases, J shed 4 bases, and the junction held 5 bases outside the gene matches. The CDR3 has 16 residues. Germline V gene lookup returns CDR1 PRHDT and CDR2 FYEKMQ (reference sequence). CDR3 amino acids: CASSLGTLAGRETQYF. In DNA, the CDR3 is TGTGCCAGCAGCTTAGGTACACTAGCGGGAAGAGAGACCCAGTACTTC. Using reference TRBV13 and TRBJ2-5 for the parts outside the CDR3, the full variable domain is AAGVIQSPRHLIKEKRETATLKCYPIPRHDTVYWYQQGPGQDPQFLISFYEKMQSDKGSIPDRFSAQQFSDYHSELNMSSLELGDSALYFCASSLGTLAGRETQYFGPGTRLLVL.

In its sample, this clonotype was seen once. CDR3 residues: CASSPGTVGTQYF. CDR3 DNA: TGTGCCAGCAGCCCCGGAACCGTCGGTACGCAGTATTTT. V gene TRBV6-5 combines with J gene TRBJ2-3, with D uncertain. Trimming cost V 6 bases and J 8 bases, with 15 bases left between them. Germline V gene data show CDR1 as MNHEY and CDR2 as SVGAGI. The CDR3 is 13 residues long.

The rearrangement links TRBV19 to TRBJ2-7, with 9 bases matching TRBD1. After removal of 5 bases from V and 2 bases from J, the junction contained 4 bases not matched to a gene. CDR3 length equals 14 residues. The germline V gene encodes CDR1 LNHDA and CDR2 SQIVND (reference sequence). The CDR3: CASSSGTGTYEQYF. The DNA of the CDR3 is TGTGCCAGTAGTTCCGGGACAGGGACCTACGAGCAGTACTTC.

V usage is TRBV11-2 and J usage is TRBJ1-2; D is undetermined. Germline V lookup: CDR1 SGHAT, CDR2 FQNNGV. The CDR3 has 17 residues. Trimming took off 6 bases at V and 0 bases at J, with 20 bases between the two ends. The DNA of the CDR3 is TGTGCCAGCAGTTTCTCTCGAGAGGCGAAGGCTAACTATGGCTACACCTTC. Translation: CASSFSREAKANYGYTF.

V usage is TRBV12-5 and J usage is TRBJ1-1; D remains ambiguous. In germline, CDR1 is LGHNT, CDR2 FRNRAP. The CDR3 length is 15 residues. V was pared by 0 bases and J by 6 bases, with 14 bases between. For the CDR3, the DNA is TGTGCTAGTGGTTTGGTACGGCCTCTCGCTTCTGAAGCTTTCTTT. Its translation: CASGLVRPLASEAFF.

This clonotype was seen only once. The rearrangement joins TRBV3-1 to TRBJ2-2, with 8 positions matching TRBD1. V was clipped by 4 bases and J by 6 bases; unmatched bases: 10. This CDR3 region has 16 residues. Germline V gene data show CDR1 as LGHDT and CDR2 as YNNKEL (reference sequence). CDR3 in DNA: TGTGCCAGCAGCCTGCGGACAGGGCAGGACGCCGGGGAGCTGTTTTTT. It translates to CASSLRTGQDAGELFF.

The rearrangement joins TRBV29-1 to TRBJ1-1; D call uncertain. Per the germline V gene, CDR1 is SQVTM and CDR2 is ANQGSEA. The CDR3 contains 11 residues. Trimming removed 4 bases from V and 3 bases from J, with 6 bases in between. The CDR3 loop is CSVGYDTEAFF. The CDR3 DNA is TGCAGCGTTGGATACGACACTGAAGCTTTCTTT.

The chain combines TRBV13 with TRBJ2-2, with 10 bases matching TRBD1. Germline CDR1 and CDR2: PRHDT and FYEKMQ (reference sequence). This CDR3 is 16 amino acids long. J was trimmed by 6 bases and V by 6 bases; bases with no gene match: 10. CDR3 sequence reads: CASRSDRGTVPGELFF. For the CDR3, the DNA is TGTGCCAGCAGATCGGACAGGGGGACAGTCCCCGGGGAGCTGTTTTTT.

The chain links TRBV6-5 to TRBJ2-1, with TRBD1 matching over 7 bases. V shed 5 bases, J shed 1 base, and the junction held 20 bases outside the gene matches. The germline V gene has CDR1 MNHEY and CDR2 SVGAGI. The CDR3 consists of 20 residues. The CDR3 sequence: CASSHQYILGQAQSYNEQFF. As DNA, the CDR3 is TGTGCCAGCAGTCACCAATACATCCTTGGACAGGCCCAATCCTACAATGAGCAGTTCTTC.

The gene calls are TRBV12-3 or TRBV12-4 and TRBJ2-7; tentatively, D is TRBD2 (6 bases). V was cut by 7 bases and J by 0 bases, with 19 bases left in between. This CDR3 contains 16 residues. The CDR3 nucleotides are TGTGCCAGCAATCCAGCGGGTGGCCTCAGCTCCTACGAGCAGTACTTC. It codes for CASNPAGGLSSYEQYF.

The chain is built from TRBV10-3 and TRBJ2-6, with D possibly TRBD1 on 6 matching bases. Germline lookup yields CDR1 ENHRY and CDR2 SYGVKD. The CDR3 has 20 residues. V lost 4 bases and J lost 2, with 24 bases in between. DNA of the CDR3: TGTGCCATCAGTGGATCCCCCGGTGGACAGTTGTCTACTGGGGCCAACGTCCTGACTTTC. The encoded protein is CAISGSPGGQLSTGANVLTF.

The chain recombines TRBV27 with TRBJ1-1; D is unclear. The CDR3 runs 13 residues. CDR1 is MNHEY and CDR2 is SMNVEV in the germline V gene (reference sequence). Trimming pared 0 bases from V and 7 bases from J, leaving 9 bases between. The CDR3 DNA sequence: TGTGCCAGCAGTTTATCGCACGGTAATGAAGCTTTCTTT. Translated: CASSLSHGNEAFF.

The V and J genes are TRBV27 and TRBJ2-7, with D uncertain. Looked up from germline, CDR1 is MNHEY and CDR2 is SMNVEV (reference sequence). The length of the CDR3 is 14 residues. Trimming removed 3 bases from V and 5 bases from J, with 14 bases in between. CDR3 sequence reads: CASSFETALHEQYF. The CDR3 region has the DNA TGTGCCAGCAGTTTCGAGACTGCACTCCACGAGCAGTACTTC.

This clonotype was found once. This chain uses TRBV29-1 with TRBJ2-7, with TRBD1 matching 11 bases. V dropped 4 bases and J dropped 3; count of bases not matched to a gene: 8. Germline V lookup: CDR1 SQVTM, CDR2 ANQGSEA. The CDR3 is 15 residues long. The CDR3, as DNA: TGCAGCGTTGGGCAGTGGGACAGGGGGTTCTACGAGCAGTACTTC. Translation: CSVGQWDRGFYEQYF.

With respect to this clonotype: A read error may produce the germline difference seen at one junction end. The V call is TRBV6-1, the J call TRBJ2-6, with D perhaps matching TRBD1 (5 bases). CDR1 and CDR2 (germline): MNHNS, SASEGT. The CDR3 is made up of 14 amino acids. CDR3 sequence: CASTEGDGANVLTF. The CDR3 DNA follows: TGTGCCAGCACTGAAGGGGATGGGGCCAACGTCCTGACTTTC.

The table lists this clonotype with a count of one. The chain is built from TRBV29-1 and TRBJ1-1; D ambiguous. The germline V and J ends were trimmed by 6 bases and 1 base, with 9 bases remaining between them. The CDR3 has 12 residues. Germline values: CDR1 SQVTM, CDR2 ANQGSEA. The CDR3 loop is CSVEPQNTEAFF. The CDR3 region has the DNA TGCAGCGTAGAACCTCAGAACACTGAAGCTTTCTTT.

This chain links TRBV29-1 with TRBJ2-2; 10 bases agree with TRBD2. Germline CDR1 SQVTM, CDR2 ANQGSEA. The trim removed 6 bases at V and 5 bases at J, leaving 12 bases unmatched. This CDR3 comprises 16 residues. CDR3 region: CSVAGLAREGTGELFF. The CDR3 DNA sequence: TGCAGCGTGGCGGGACTAGCGAGAGAGGGGACCGGGGAGCTGTTTTTT.

In this sample, this clonotype turned up once. The chain combines TRBV30 with TRBJ2-2; possibly TRBD2 for D (5 bases). The V end lost 7 bases, the J end lost 6 bases, and 9 bases lay between the germline ends. This CDR3 has 11 residues. The germline gives CDR1 GTSNPN, CDR2 SVGIG (reference sequence). The CDR3 protein is CASFGAGELFF. CDR3 bases: TGTGCCTCCTTCGGGGCCGGGGAGCTGTTTTTT.

The V gene is TRBV2, the J gene TRBJ2-7; D is tentatively TRBD1 or TRBD2 (5 bases each). The germline gives CDR1 SNHLY, CDR2 FYNNEI. CDR3 length equals 15 residues. The V end was cut by 9 bases, the J end by 0 bases, with 18 bases between. The CDR3 spells CARRATGTSSYEQYF. Here the CDR3 DNA reads TGTGCCAGACGCGCGACCGGGACGTCCTCCTACGAGCAGTACTTC. Full variable domain (remainder filled in from reference TRBV2 and TRBJ2-7): EPEVTQTPSHQVTQMGQEVILRCVPISNHLYFYWYRQILGQKVEFLVSFYNNEISEKSEIFDDQFSVERPDGSNFTLKIRSTKLEDSAMYFCARRATGTSSYEQYFGPGTRLTVT.

This clonotype occurred a few times. V and J are TRBV3-1 and TRBJ2-1; 11 nucleotides agree with TRBD2. Germline V CDR1 and CDR2: LGHDT, YNNKEL (reference sequence). There are 15 residues in the CDR3. V shed 6 bases and J 2 bases; nucleotides not matched to a gene: 3. In DNA, the CDR3 is TGTGCCAGCAGTCCGACTAGCGGGACCTACAATGAGCAGTTCTTC. Translation gives CASSPTSGTYNEQFF.

The V and J genes are TRBV20-1 and TRBJ2-3; the D call may be TRBD1 or TRBD2 (5 bases each). CDR3 length equals 15 residues. Germline V gene sequence: CDR1 DFQATT, CDR2 SNEGSKA (reference sequence). DNA of the CDR3: TGCAGCGCAGACAACACCGGGACGATTAGAGATACGCAGTATTTT. Translating gives CSADNTGTIRDTQYF.

V gene TRBV11-2 combines with J gene TRBJ2-5, with a possible D match to TRBD1 (5 bases). V dropped 4 bases and J dropped 4 bases, with 25 bases sitting between them. CDR1 is SGHAT, CDR2 FQNNGV, per germline. The CDR3 consists of 18 residues. The CDR3 reads CASSSNFPVVLQGETQYF. The CDR3 DNA reads as TGTGCCAGCAGCTCGAACTTCCCGGTAGTCCTTCAGGGAGAGACCCAGTACTTC.

The chain couples TRBV29-1 to TRBJ2-1, with 9 nucleotides matching TRBD2. V dropped 5 bases and J dropped 7; count of bases not matched to a gene: 9. CDR1 and CDR2 from the germline V gene are SQVTM and ANQGSEA. CDR3 length equals 14 residues. The CDR3 DNA is TGCAGCGTTCTTCGGCTAGCGGGATCTAATGAGCAGTTCTTC. This translates into CSVLRLAGSNEQFF.

The chain couples TRBV29-1 to TRBJ2-7, with D unclear. There are 12 residues in the CDR3. The germline V gene encodes CDR1 SQVTM and CDR2 ANQGSEA. V was trimmed by 5 bases and J by 2 bases, leaving 10 bases between them. CDR3 DNA sequence: TGCAGCGTTCCCATCGGGCCCTACGAGCAGTACTTC. The encoded protein is CSVPIGPYEQYF.

The CDR3 DNA sequence: TGCGCCAGCAGCCAGATGCACAGGGGATACCCCACAGATACGCAGTATTTT. It codes for CASSQMHRGYPTDTQYF. The chain is built from TRBV4-3 and TRBJ2-3; 7 bases align to TRBD1. Germline V gene lookup returns CDR1 LGHNA and CDR2 YSLEER. The CDR3 totals 17 residues. With 3 bases clipped from V and 2 bases from J, the junction kept 11 bases outside the gene matches.

The chain has TRBV19 and TRBJ2-7; tentative D call: TRBD2 (5 bases). V was clipped by 1 base and J by 7 bases, with 11 bases between them. The CDR3 runs to 13 residues. CDR1 and CDR2 from the germline V gene are LNHDA and SQIVND (reference sequence). In DNA, the CDR3 is TGTGCCAGTAGTATAGCCACTTGGAGGGAGCAGTACTTC. It yields the protein CASSIATWREQYF.

V usage is TRBV4-1 and J usage is TRBJ1-1; 7 positions agree with TRBD1. V dropped 4 bases and J dropped 1; count of bases not matched to a gene: 6. Germline CDR1 is MGHRA and CDR2 is YSYEKL. The CDR3 has 15 amino acids. The CDR3 DNA reads TGCGCCAGCAGCCCTAATCAGGGGGAGAACACTGAAGCTTTCTTT. Residues: CASSPNQGENTEAFF.